These 31 T cell receptor beta chains share one sample of origin, sequenced in a study of fetal regulatory T cell absence and autoimmunity. Generated by immunoSEQ multiplex PCR, the TCRdb table keeps only in-frame clones and is missing some. Altogether more than 85,000 clones are present, roughly 78% being singletons, with the ten largest covering roughly 2%. The sequenced sample consisted of pancreas tissue. These receptors originate from a male donor with IPEX syndrome.

This clone was found once. The rearrangement joins TRBV7-9 to TRBJ2-3; TRBD2 is a possible D gene (6 bases). The CDR3 extends over 14 amino acids. Germline lookup yields CDR1 SEHNR and CDR2 FQNEAQ (reference sequence). Trimming took 3 bases from V and 3 from J, leaving 10 bases between them. The CDR3 coding sequence is TGTGCCAGCAGCTTTTCTGGGAGGACAGATACGCAGTATTTT. Protein product: CASSFSGRTDTQYF.

This clone has just a few counts. CDR3 nucleotides: TGTGCTAGTGGTTTGGGATTCTACGAGCAGTACTTC. It codes for CASGLGFYEQYF. The chain employs TRBV12-5 and TRBJ2-7, with D unresolved. Germline V lookup: CDR1 LGHNT, CDR2 FRNRAP. Between the trimmed V and J ends, which lost 1 base and 3 bases, there was a span of 4 bases. The CDR3 consists of 12 residues.

The chain recombines TRBV6-6 with TRBJ1-4; D gene ambiguous. The length of the CDR3 is 16 residues. Germline V gene sequence: CDR1 MNHNY, CDR2 SVGAGI (reference sequence). The V end was cut by 0 bases, the J end by 6 bases, with 14 bases between. The CDR3 nucleotides are TGTGCCAGCAGTTACTCCATGCGGGGTGGAGATGAAAAACTGTTTTTT. Translating gives CASSYSMRGGDEKLFF.

The chain is built from TRBV6-5 and TRBJ2-7; 7 bases map to TRBD1. The germline CDR1 and CDR2 sequences are MNHEY and SVGAGI. Trimming took 6 bases from V and 1 from J; bases not matched to a gene: 3. There are 13 residues in the CDR3. The CDR3 protein is CASSGQASYEQYF. The CDR3 DNA reads TGTGCCAGCAGCGGACAGGCGTCCTACGAGCAGTACTTC.

This clone has just a few counts. The chain links TRBV6-5 to TRBJ2-2, with D unresolved. This CDR3 region has 11 residues. Germline V gives CDR1 MNHEY, CDR2 SVGAGI. V dropped 6 bases and J dropped 5 bases, with 4 bases sitting between them. This CDR3 is CASRFTGELFF. The CDR3 DNA reads TGTGCCAGCAGGTTTACCGGGGAGCTGTTTTTT.

The chain couples TRBV6-6 to TRBJ1-2, with D possibly TRBD1 on 5 matching bases. The CDR3 contains 13 residues. The V gene's germline CDR1 is MNHNY and CDR2 SVGAGI (reference sequence). Trimming pared 3 bases from V and 8 bases from J, leaving 13 bases between. CDR3 DNA: TGTGCCAGCAGTTATGATCGAGGGGACGGCTACACCTTC. This codes for CASSYDRGDGYTF.

The chain couples TRBV6-1 to TRBJ1-3; D remains unclear. V was pared by 5 bases and J by 7 bases, with 6 bases between. The CDR3 runs to 11 residues. Germline V gives CDR1 MNHNS, CDR2 SASEGT. The CDR3 reads CASSFVNTIYF. CDR3 coding DNA: TGTGCCAGCAGTTTCGTTAACACCATATATTTT.

The chain links TRBV19 to TRBJ1-2; D remains unclear. The ends were cut back, 5 bases at V and 2 bases at J, with 15 bases in the middle. The CDR3 covers 15 residues. CDR1 is LNHDA, CDR2 SQIVND, per germline (reference sequence). CDR3 bases: TGTGCCAGTAGTCCCCGGGTAGGCGAGAACTATGGCTACACCTTC. This sequence encodes CASSPRVGENYGYTF.

About this clone: Other DNA sequences in this sample translate to the same CDR3. This sequence joins TRBV29-1 and TRBJ1-2, with D unresolved. Per the germline V gene, CDR1 is SQVTM and CDR2 is ANQGSEA. V lost 3 bases, J lost 2 bases, and 4 bases lay in between. The CDR3 spans 11 residues. The CDR3 loop reads CSVEDNYGYTF. The CDR3 DNA is TGCAGCGTTGAGGACAACTATGGCTACACCTTC.

This clone has a handful of counts. The CDR3: CASSLIVSYGYTF. In nucleotides, the CDR3 is TGTGCCAGCAGCCTAATCGTCAGTTATGGCTACACCTTC. The chain couples TRBV7-9 to TRBJ1-2; no clear D. V lost 5 bases and J 5 bases, leaving 12 bases between the germline ends. The CDR3 contains 13 residues. Germline CDR1 and CDR2: SEHNR and FQNEAQ (reference sequence). The full variable domain, with the rest looked up from reference TRBV7-9 and TRBJ1-2, is DTGVSQNPRHKITKRGQNVTFRCDPISEHNRLYWYRQTLGQGPEFLTYFQNEAQLEKSRLLSDRFSAERPKGSFSTLEIQRTEQGDSAMYLCASSLIVSYGYTFGSGTRLTVV.

This clone was recorded a few times. This chain joins TRBV19 and TRBJ2-7; 7 bases line up with TRBD2. Germline V gene lookup returns CDR1 LNHDA and CDR2 SQIVND (reference sequence). With V trimmed by 5 bases and J by 6 bases, 16 bases remained unmatched. The CDR3 consists of 16 residues. The DNA for the CDR3 is TGTGCCAGTAGTGGGGCCGGGCGGGGGACTGGGGGCGAGCAGTACTTC. Translated: CASSGAGRGTGGEQYF. Supplemented by reference TRBV19 and TRBJ2-7, the full variable domain reads DGGITQSPKYLFRKEGQNVTLSCEQNLNHDAMYWYRQDPGQGLRLIYYSQIVNDFQKGDIAEGYSVSREKKESFPLTVTSAQKNPTAFYLCASSGAGRGTGGEQYFGPGTRLTVT.

The chain joins TRBV14 to TRBJ1-6, with a tentative D call TRBD1 (6 bases). This CDR3 comprises 16 residues. Germline V gives CDR1 SGHDN, CDR2 FVKESK. Trimming removed 1 base at V and 8 bases at J, with 15 bases between. The CDR3 reads CASSQVLRAGDSPLHF. The CDR3 nucleotides read TGTGCCAGCAGCCAAGTTCTTAGGGCAGGGGATTCACCCCTCCACTTT.

This clone was detected once. The chain joins TRBV7-2 to TRBJ1-2, with TRBD1 matching over 11 bases. The CDR3 length is 14 residues. Germline values: CDR1 SGHTA, CDR2 FQGNSA. The junction had 0 bases not matched to a gene; V was cut back by 4 bases and J by 2 bases. Written as DNA, the CDR3 is TGTGCCAGCAGCTGGACAGGGGGCAACTATGGCTACACCTTC. Encoded protein: CASSWTGGNYGYTF. Using reference TRBV7-2 and TRBJ1-2 for the parts outside the CDR3, the full variable domain is GAGVSQSPSNKVTEKGKDVELRCDPISGHTALYWYRQSLGQGLEFLIYFQGNSAPDKSGLPSDRFSAERTGGSVSTLTIQRTQQEDSAVYLCASSWTGGNYGYTFGSGTRLTVV.

This chain links TRBV9 with TRBJ2-3, with 8 bases fitting TRBD2. Germline CDR1 and CDR2: SGDLS and YYNGEE. Trimming removed 4 bases from V and 4 bases from J; junction bases left unmatched: 8. This CDR3 contains 15 residues. The CDR3 sequence is CASSLRTSPPDTQYF. CDR3 coding DNA: TGTGCCAGCAGCCTCCGGACTAGCCCCCCAGATACGCAGTATTTT.

The chain recombines TRBV27 with TRBJ1-2; 8 nucleotides align to TRBD1. J was trimmed by 4 bases and V by 5 bases; bases with no gene match: 9. The CDR3 is made up of 15 amino acids. The germline CDR1 and CDR2 sequences are MNHEY and SMNVEV (reference sequence). In DNA form, the CDR3 reads TGTGCCAGCAGTCTATGGACAGGGAGTACCTATGGCTACACCTTC. Translating gives CASSLWTGSTYGYTF.

V is TRBV2 and J is TRBJ2-3, with a weak D call TRBD1 (5 bases). The V end lost 3 bases, the J end lost 4 bases, and 11 bases lay between the germline ends. Germline lookup yields CDR1 SNHLY and CDR2 FYNNEI. The CDR3 has 14 amino acids. The CDR3 DNA reads as TGTGCCAGCAGTGACTGGACATCAGCAGATACGCAGTATTTT. This sequence encodes CASSDWTSADTQYF.

This chain uses TRBV10-3 with TRBJ1-1; D is ambiguous. The CDR3 totals 14 residues. In germline, CDR1 is ENHRY, CDR2 SYGVKD. The V end lost 2 bases, the J end lost 7 bases, and 14 bases lay between the germline ends. The CDR3 protein is CAISEPDDQVEAFF. In nucleotides, the CDR3 is TGTGCCATCAGTGAGCCTGATGACCAGGTTGAAGCTTTCTTT.

The rearrangement links TRBV4-3 to TRBJ1-2; D is uncertain. Germline V gene lookup returns CDR1 LGHNA and CDR2 YSLEER. The V end was cut by 0 bases, the J end by 1 base, with 9 bases between. The CDR3 runs 15 residues. The DNA of the CDR3 is TGCGCCAGCAGCCAAGATTTCGAGGGTAACTATGGCTACACCTTC. Its protein product is CASSQDFEGNYGYTF.

There are a few counts of this clone. The gene calls are TRBV6-5 and TRBJ2-2, with 12 bases matching TRBD1. Germline CDR1 is MNHEY and CDR2 is SVGAGI. The CDR3 runs to 15 residues. With 6 bases clipped from V and 7 bases from J, the junction kept 6 bases outside the gene matches. CDR3 amino acids: CASRTGQGADGELFF. The CDR3, as DNA: TGTGCCAGCAGGACGGGACAGGGGGCGGACGGGGAGCTGTTTTTT.

The V call is TRBV6-4, the J call TRBJ2-1; the match to TRBD1 covers 8 bases. V gave up 4 bases and J gave up 5 bases; unmatched junction bases: 4. From germline, CDR1 is MRHNA and CDR2 SNTAGT. CDR3 length: 14 residues. CDR3 region: CASSAQGGHNEQFF. The CDR3 DNA is TGTGCCAGCAGTGCACAGGGGGGACACAATGAGCAGTTCTTC.

The rearrangement links TRBV29-1 to TRBJ1-1; unclear D gene. V was clipped by 0 bases and J by 0 bases, with 8 bases between them. This CDR3 spans 14 amino acids. Germline V gene sequence: CDR1 SQVTM, CDR2 ANQGSEA. The CDR3 protein is CSVEEEQMNTEAFF. The CDR3 DNA reads as TGCAGCGTTGAAGAAGAACAGATGAACACTGAAGCTTTCTTT.

The chain links TRBV7-8 to TRBJ2-6; 10 nucleotides match TRBD1. Losses at the gene ends were 5 bases for V and 0 bases for J; bases not matched to a gene: 7. The CDR3 has 18 amino acids. Germline V gene sequence: CDR1 SGHVS, CDR2 FQNEAQ. The chain's CDR3 is CASSGPGQGHSGANVLTF. CDR3 in DNA: TGTGCCAGCAGCGGGCCGGGACAGGGGCACTCTGGGGCCAACGTCCTGACTTTC.

DNA for the CDR3: TGTGCCACCAGCAGAGGCAGGGGTTACGAGCAGTACTTC. Its protein is CATSRGRGYEQYF. The rearrangement links TRBV15 to TRBJ2-7; D perhaps matches TRBD1 (6 bases). CDR1 LNHNV and CDR2 YYDKDF come from the germline V gene (reference sequence). The CDR3 spans 13 residues. The germline V and J ends were trimmed by 1 base and 4 bases, with 8 bases remaining between them. The full variable domain, completed using reference TRBV15 and TRBJ2-7, is DAMVIQNPRYQVTQFGKPVTLSCSQTLNHNVMYWYQQKSSQAPKLLFHYYDKDFNNEADTPDNFQSRRPNTSFCFLDIRSPGLGDTAMYLCATSRGRGYEQYFGPGTRLTVT.

The chain couples TRBV29-1 to TRBJ2-5; 7 bases align to TRBD2. The CDR3 covers 10 residues. V shed 7 bases and J 4 bases; nucleotides not matched to a gene: 0. Germline V lookup: CDR1 SQVTM, CDR2 ANQGSEA. The CDR3 coding sequence is TGCAGCGGCGGGAGAGAGACCCAGTACTTC. Translation: CSGGRETQYF.

The V gene is TRBV29-1, the J gene TRBJ2-1, with D perhaps TRBD1 (6 bases). CDR3 size: 15 residues. Trimming removed 4 bases from V and 0 bases from J, with 13 bases in between. Germline CDR1 SQVTM, CDR2 ANQGSEA. CDR3 DNA sequence: TGCAGCGTTGCGTACTCGGACAGCTCCTACAATGAGCAGTTCTTC. Translating it yields CSVAYSDSSYNEQFF.

The chain is built from TRBV5-8 and TRBJ2-7, with 8 bases that match TRBD1. V lost 3 bases and J lost 0; bases outside the gene matches: 5. Germline values: CDR1 SGHTS, CDR2 YDEGEE. The CDR3 is 15 residues long. The DNA of the CDR3 is TGTGCCAGCAGCTATTGGACAGGGCCCTCCTACGAGCAGTACTTC. This gives the protein CASSYWTGPSYEQYF. Looking up the rest from reference TRBV5-8 and TRBJ2-7 gives the full variable domain: EAGVTQSPTHLIKTRGQQATLRCSPISGHTSVYWYQQALGLGLQFLLWYDEGEERNRGNFPPRFSGRQFPNYSSELNVNALELEDSALYLCASSYWTGPSYEQYFGPGTRLTVT.

V usage is TRBV6-5 and J usage is TRBJ2-5; no clear D. Per germline, CDR1 MNHEY and CDR2 SVGAGI. V was clipped by 0 bases and J by 7 bases, with 12 bases between them. CDR3 length: 14 amino acids. In DNA, the CDR3 is TGTGCCAGCAGTTACTCTCCGGTCAGACCGACCCAGTACTTC. Protein sequence: CASSYSPVRPTQYF.

The V and J genes are TRBV18 and TRBJ2-1, with D unresolved. There are 18 residues in the CDR3. Germline assignment: CDR1 KGHSH and CDR2 LQKENI. V was trimmed by 0 bases and J by 2 bases, leaving 17 bases between them. The CDR3 is CASSPPKLRPYPYNEQFF. CDR3 bases: TGTGCCAGCTCACCACCGAAACTACGCCCTTACCCCTACAATGAGCAGTTCTTC.

The CDR3 bases are TGTGCCAGCAGCTTACAGGGGGCTGGAAACACCATATATTTT. It encodes CASSLQGAGNTIYF. The chain is built from TRBV7-9 and TRBJ1-3; TRBD1 agrees at 7 bases. The trim removed 2 bases at V and 2 bases at J, leaving 0 bases unmatched. CDR3 size: 14 residues. Germline V gene data show CDR1 as SEHNR and CDR2 as FQNEAQ (reference sequence).

The chain couples TRBV23-1 to TRBJ1-1; D is unclear. TRBV23-1 is classed as an ORF, of uncertain function. Trimming removed 0 bases from V and 0 bases from J, with 8 bases in between. The CDR3 has 15 residues. The CDR3 nucleotides read TGCGCCAGCAGTCAATCGGGAGTAATGAACACTGAAGCTTTCTTT. Translation: CASSQSGVMNTEAFF.

V and J are TRBV15 and TRBJ1-1, with TRBD1 as a possible D gene (5 bases). V was cut by 3 bases and J by 3 bases, with 14 bases left in between. The CDR3 sequence is 15 residues long. The germline gives CDR1 LNHNV, CDR2 YYDKDF (reference sequence). The CDR3: CATSSLRGGDTEAFF. CDR3 DNA: TGTGCCACCAGCAGTCTCCGGGGGGGTGACACTGAAGCTTTCTTT.